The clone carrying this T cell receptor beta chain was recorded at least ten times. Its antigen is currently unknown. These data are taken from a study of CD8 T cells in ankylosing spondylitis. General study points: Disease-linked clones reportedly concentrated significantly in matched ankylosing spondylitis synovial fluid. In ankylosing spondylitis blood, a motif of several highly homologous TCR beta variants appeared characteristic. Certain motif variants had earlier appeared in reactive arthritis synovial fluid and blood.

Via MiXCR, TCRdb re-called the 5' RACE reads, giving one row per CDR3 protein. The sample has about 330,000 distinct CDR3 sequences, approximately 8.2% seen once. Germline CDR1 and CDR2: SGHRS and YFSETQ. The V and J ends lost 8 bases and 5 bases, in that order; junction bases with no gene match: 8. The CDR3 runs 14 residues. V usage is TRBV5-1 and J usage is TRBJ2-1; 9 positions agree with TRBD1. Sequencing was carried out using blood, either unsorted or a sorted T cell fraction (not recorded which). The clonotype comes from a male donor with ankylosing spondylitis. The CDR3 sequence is CASRPGQGNNEQFF. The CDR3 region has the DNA TGCGCCAGTCGACCGGGACAGGGTAACAATGAGCAGTTCTTC.